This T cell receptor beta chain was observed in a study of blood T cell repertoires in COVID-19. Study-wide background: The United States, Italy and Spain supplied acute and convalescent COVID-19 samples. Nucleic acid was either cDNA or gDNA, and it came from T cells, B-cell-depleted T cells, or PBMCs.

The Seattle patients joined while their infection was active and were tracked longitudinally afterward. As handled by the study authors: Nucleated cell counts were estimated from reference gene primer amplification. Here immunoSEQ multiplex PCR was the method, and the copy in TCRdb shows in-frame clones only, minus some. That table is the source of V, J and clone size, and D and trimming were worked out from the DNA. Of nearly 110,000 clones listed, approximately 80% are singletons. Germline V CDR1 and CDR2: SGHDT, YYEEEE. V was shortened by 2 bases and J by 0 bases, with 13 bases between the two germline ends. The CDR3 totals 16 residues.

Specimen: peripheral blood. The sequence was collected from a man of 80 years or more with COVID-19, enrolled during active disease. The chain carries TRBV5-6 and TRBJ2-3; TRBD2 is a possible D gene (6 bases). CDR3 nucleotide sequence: TGTGCCAGCAGCTTTGGCGGGGTGATTAGCACAGATACGCAGTATTTT. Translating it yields CASSFGGVISTDTQYF.